This TCR beta chain stems from a study of blood T cell repertoires in COVID-19. The overall study: Acute and convalescent COVID-19 specimens originated in the United States, Italy and Spain. PBMCs, B-cell-depleted T cells, or T cells were the source of the cDNA or gDNA that made up the material.

About this clone: This sample includes further DNA sequences coding for the same CDR3.

Using immunoSEQ multiplex PCR, the repertoire was profiled, and TCRdb retains in-frame clones only, with some absent. The sample records 140,000 to 150,000 clones, 70% to 90% being singletons. Germline CDR1 reads KGHSH; CDR2 reads LQKENI. The CDR3 sequence is 13 residues long. V was shortened by 6 bases and J by 2 bases, with 10 bases between the two germline ends. Those enrolled in Seattle joined during active infection and were followed longitudinally afterward. Sequencing input: peripheral blood. V is TRBV18 and J is TRBJ1-1, with D possibly matching TRBD1 (5 bases). The clonotype was recovered from a woman aged 55-75 years with COVID-19, enrolled during active disease. DNA of the CDR3: TGTGCCAGCTCCCCGACAGAAAACACTGAAGCTTTCTTT. Translated: CASSPTENTEAFF.